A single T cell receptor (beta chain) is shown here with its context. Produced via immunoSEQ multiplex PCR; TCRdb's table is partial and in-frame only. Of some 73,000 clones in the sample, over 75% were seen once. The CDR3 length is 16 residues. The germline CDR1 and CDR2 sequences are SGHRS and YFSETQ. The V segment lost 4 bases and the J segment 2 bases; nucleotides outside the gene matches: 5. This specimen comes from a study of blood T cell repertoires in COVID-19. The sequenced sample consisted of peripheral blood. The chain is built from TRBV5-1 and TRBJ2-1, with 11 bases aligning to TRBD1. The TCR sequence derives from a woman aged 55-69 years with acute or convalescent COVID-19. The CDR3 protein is CASSGGGQGAYNEQFF. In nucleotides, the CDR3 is TGCGCCAGCAGCGGAGGGGGACAGGGGGCCTACAATGAGCAGTTCTTC.